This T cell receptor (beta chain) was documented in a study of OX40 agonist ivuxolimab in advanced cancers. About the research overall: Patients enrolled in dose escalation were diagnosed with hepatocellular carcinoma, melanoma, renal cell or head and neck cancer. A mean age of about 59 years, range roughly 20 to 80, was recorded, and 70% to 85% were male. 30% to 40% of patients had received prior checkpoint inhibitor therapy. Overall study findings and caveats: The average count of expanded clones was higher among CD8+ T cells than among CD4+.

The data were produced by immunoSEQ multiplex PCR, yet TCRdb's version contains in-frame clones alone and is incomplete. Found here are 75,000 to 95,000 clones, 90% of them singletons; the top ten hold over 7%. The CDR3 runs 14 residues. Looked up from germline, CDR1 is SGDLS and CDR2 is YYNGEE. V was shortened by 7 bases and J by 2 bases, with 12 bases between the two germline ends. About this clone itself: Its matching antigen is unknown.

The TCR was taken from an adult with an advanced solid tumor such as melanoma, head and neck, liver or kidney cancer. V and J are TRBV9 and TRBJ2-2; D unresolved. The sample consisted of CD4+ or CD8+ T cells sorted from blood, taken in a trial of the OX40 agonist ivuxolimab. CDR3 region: CASEPGPNTGELFF. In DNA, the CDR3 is TGTGCCAGCGAGCCCGGTCCTAACACCGGGGAGCTGTTTTTT.